Below are 29 T cell receptor beta chains sequenced from a single sample in a study of T cell repertoires in aging, cancer and after chemotherapy. Amplification of TCR beta used genomic DNA extracted from peripheral blood. A mixed TRB-A/B primer pool amplified rearranged TRB by multiplex touch-down PCR. MiXCR was run by TCRdb on the multiplex PCR reads, yielding one entry per CDR3 protein. Here the sample spans around 10,000 distinct CDR3 sequences, under 40% being singletons. The sequenced sample consisted of blood. The origin of the receptors is a human donor in good health.

The CDR3 nucleotides read TGTGCCAGCAGCCCCGCCGACAGGGGTCACACCGGGGAGCTGTTTTTT. As protein: CASSPADRGHTGELFF. The rearrangement uses TRBV5-4 and TRBJ2-2; 8 bases match TRBD1. Germline CDR1 and CDR2: SGHNT and YYREEE (reference sequence). Unmatched junction bases numbered 8, after V lost 4 bases and J lost 3 bases. This CDR3 is 16 amino acids long.

V is TRBV6-1 and J is TRBJ1-5, with D uncertain. Trimming removed 2 bases from V and 6 bases from J, with 14 bases in between. CDR1 is MNHNS, CDR2 SASEGT, per germline. There are 15 residues in the CDR3. The CDR3 reads CASSENPRVVQPQHF. CDR3 in DNA: TGTGCCAGCAGTGAAAACCCCCGAGTTGTTCAGCCCCAGCATTTT.

This rearrangement joins TRBV5-5 to TRBJ1-1; D uncertain. Germline CDR1 and CDR2: SGHKS and YYEKEE (reference sequence). The CDR3 contains 18 residues. Trimming took 2 bases from V and 5 from J, leaving 25 bases between them. CDR3 sequence (DNA): TGTGCCAGCAGCTTAGTACCGATAGGGCCAACCGAATGGACTGAAGCTTTCTTT. This translates into CASSLVPIGPTEWTEAFF.

This clonotype came up a few times. The chain joins TRBV18 to TRBJ1-4, with D possibly TRBD1 on 5 matching bases. Germline CDR1 and CDR2: KGHSH and LQKENI. V gave up 6 bases and J gave up 7 bases, with 18 bases separating them. The CDR3 covers 15 residues. The CDR3 sequence is CASSPSRGYSEKLFF. CDR3 bases: TGTGCCAGCTCGCCTTCGAGGGGCTATAGTGAAAAACTGTTTTTT.

The chain recombines TRBV4-3 with TRBJ2-1; D not certain. The ends were cut back, 4 bases at V and 2 bases at J, with 15 bases in the middle. Per germline, CDR1 LGHNA and CDR2 YSLEER. CDR3 length: 16 residues. In DNA, the CDR3 is TGCGCCAGCAGCCCGAGGAGTCAAGGGACCTACAATGAGCAGTTCTTC. As protein: CASSPRSQGTYNEQFF.

By its share, this clonotype is medium-sized. V gene TRBV6-1 combines with J gene TRBJ2-1, with 9 bases fitting TRBD1. CDR3 size: 15 residues. V dropped 10 bases and J dropped 4; count of bases not matched to a gene: 11. Germline assignment: CDR1 MNHNS and CDR2 SASEGT. CDR3 coding DNA: TGTGCCACCTCAGCCAGGACAGGGGATTACAATGAGCAGTTCTTC. Its translation: CATSARTGDYNEQFF.

This clonotype has only a few counts. This rearrangement joins TRBV29-1 to TRBJ2-7; 8 bases align to TRBD1. The CDR3 loop spans 14 amino acids. CDR1 is SQVTM, CDR2 ANQGSEA, per germline. J gave up 2 bases and V 2 bases, and 5 bases lay outside the gene matches. CDR3 amino acids: CSVEPQGAPYEQYF. CDR3 in DNA: TGCAGCGTTGAACCCCAGGGGGCCCCCTACGAGCAGTACTTC.

This clonotype was seen more than once but under ten times. The chain joins TRBV27 to TRBJ1-2; 10 bases match TRBD1. The germline V gene has CDR1 MNHEY and CDR2 SMNVEV (reference sequence). V was clipped by 8 bases and J by 8 bases; unmatched bases: 2. The CDR3 runs to 11 residues. The CDR3, as DNA: TGTGCCAGCGGGACAGGGGACGGCTACACCTTC. This translates into CASGTGDGYTF.

J is TRBJ2-2 and V is TRBV6-2 or TRBV6-3; 8 nucleotides match TRBD1. CDR3 length equals 16 residues. V gave up 6 bases and J gave up 3 bases; unmatched junction bases: 9. Germline CDR1 reads MNHEY; CDR2 reads SVGEGT. For the CDR3, the DNA is TGTGCCAGCAGCACCATAGGGACAGGTCACACCGGGGAGCTGTTTTTT. Amino acid sequence: CASSTIGTGHTGELFF.

The chain is built from TRBV28 and TRBJ1-4; TRBD1 matches at 11 bases. Germline lookup yields CDR1 MDHEN and CDR2 SYDVKM. J lost 6 bases, V lost 5 bases, and 11 bases had no gene match. The CDR3 spans 17 residues. The CDR3 bases are TGTGCCAGCAGTACTTCCCGGACAGGGGGCCGAGATGAAAAACTGTTTTTT. Encoded protein: CASSTSRTGGRDEKLFF.

The CDR3 sequence: CASSYTETDTQYF. The CDR3 DNA is TGTGCCAGCAGTTACACCGAGACAGATACGCAGTATTTT. J is TRBJ2-3 and V is TRBV6-2 or TRBV6-3; no reliable D call. Germline values: CDR1 MNHEY, CDR2 SVGEGT. V was trimmed by 2 bases and J by 3 bases, leaving 6 bases between them. The CDR3 is made up of 13 amino acids.

J is TRBJ2-2 and V is TRBV18; no clear D. The CDR3 consists of 15 residues. The ends were cut back, 0 bases at V and 5 bases at J, with 10 bases in the middle. The V gene's germline CDR1 is KGHSH and CDR2 LQKENI. The CDR3 DNA reads TGTGCCAGCTCACCACCTAGCAATCCAACCGGGGAGCTGTTTTTT. It specifies CASSPPSNPTGELFF.

Details on this clonotype: An end of the junction differs from the germline gene, which may be a read error. The gene calls are TRBV6-2 or TRBV6-3 and TRBJ2-6; 7 bases are a match to TRBD2. CDR1 MNHEY and CDR2 SVGEGT come from the germline V gene. This CDR3 is built from 19 residues. The CDR3 DNA reads as TGTGCCTCGACCGGGGGTAAAGCGGGATTAAGCTCTGGGGCCAATGTCCTGACTTTC. It yields the protein CASTGGKAGLSSGANVLTF.

There are a few counts of this clonotype. The chain uses TRBV5-6 and TRBJ2-2, with 12 bases matching TRBD2. Per germline, CDR1 SGHDT and CDR2 YYEEEE. V shed 10 bases and J 6 bases; nucleotides not matched to a gene: 7. This CDR3 is built from 14 residues. CDR3 in amino acids: CAGSSGRAPGELFF. In nucleotides, the CDR3 is TGTGCCGGATCTAGCGGGAGGGCCCCCGGGGAGCTGTTTTTT.

The chain links TRBV19 to TRBJ1-5, with D possibly TRBD1 on 6 matching bases. Trimming pared 8 bases from V and 6 bases from J, leaving 17 bases between. The germline V gene encodes CDR1 LNHDA and CDR2 SQIVND (reference sequence). CDR3 size: 14 residues. In DNA, the CDR3 is TGTGCCAGTCGATCTACAGGGTTTGGTCAGCCCCAGCATTTT. Its translation: CASRSTGFGQPQHF.

By share of the sample, this clonotype is medium-sized (0.01 to 0.1%). The V call is TRBV29-1, the J call TRBJ2-2; tentative D call: TRBD1 (5 bases). The germline V gene encodes CDR1 SQVTM and CDR2 ANQGSEA. V was trimmed by 4 bases and J by 5 bases, leaving 11 bases between them. The CDR3 runs to 13 residues. The CDR3 spells CSVVRRATGELFF. In nucleotides, the CDR3 is TGCAGCGTTGTGCGCAGGGCTACCGGGGAGCTGTTTTTT.

This clonotype is judged medium-sized (0.01 to 0.1%). The V gene is TRBV7-2, the J gene TRBJ2-7, with 9 bases identical to TRBD2. CDR3 length: 16 residues. V lost 4 bases to trimming and J lost 7 bases; unmatched junction nucleotides: 14. Germline V CDR1 and CDR2: SGHTA, FQGNSA. Here the CDR3 reads CASSSVSGSTEPEQYF. The CDR3 coding sequence is TGTGCCAGCAGCTCAGTTAGCGGGAGCACTGAGCCTGAGCAGTACTTC.

This chain joins TRBV6-6 and TRBJ2-1; 7 bases are shared with TRBD2. Germline trimming cut 5 bases from V and 5 bases from J; bases unmatched to any gene: 12. Germline CDR1 reads MNHNY; CDR2 reads SVGAGI (reference sequence). The length of the CDR3 is 16 residues. The CDR3 nucleotides are TGTGCCAGCAGTCTTGCGGGGCTAGCGGCTAACAATGAGCAGTTCTTC. This codes for CASSLAGLAANNEQFF.

The CDR3 region is CASSKESGTGELFF. The DNA for the CDR3 is TGTGCCAGCAGCAAAGAGTCGGGTACCGGGGAGCTGTTTTTT. The rearrangement joins TRBV21-1 to TRBJ2-2. TRBV21-1 is an annotated pseudogene. The CDR3 sequence is 14 residues long.

The gene calls are TRBV5-8 and TRBJ1-5; D is possibly TRBD1 (5 bases). The germline gives CDR1 SGHTS, CDR2 YDEGEE. V lost 6 bases, J lost 0 bases, and 10 bases lay in between. The CDR3 length is 14 residues. CDR3 sequence reads: CASTLDSSNQPQHF. CDR3 coding DNA: TGTGCCAGCACCCTTGACAGTAGCAATCAGCCCCAGCATTTT.

This clonotype came up a few times. V usage is TRBV5-4 and J usage is TRBJ2-1; D is perhaps TRBD1 (6 bases). Germline CDR1 SGHNT, CDR2 YYREEE (reference sequence). The CDR3 is 16 amino acids. Trimming took off 3 bases at V and 4 bases at J, with 17 bases between the two ends. In DNA form, the CDR3 reads TGTGCCAGCAGCTCCCAGGGTCTAAGGGGGTACAATGAGCAGTTCTTC. This encodes CASSSQGLRGYNEQFF.

To note about this clonotype: One end of the junction does not line up with germline, which may come from a read error. The rearrangement links TRBV6-5 to TRBJ2-7; 7 nucleotides line up with TRBD1. Per the germline V gene, CDR1 is MNHEY and CDR2 is SVGAGI. The CDR3 covers 12 residues. CDR3 DNA: TGTGCCAGAAGCCCCATGGGACAGCTAGAGGGGTTC. This encodes CARSPMGQLEGF.

The rearrangement uses TRBV7-2 and TRBJ2-1; 11 nucleotides agree with TRBD2. The germline gives CDR1 SGHTA, CDR2 FQGNSA. V lost 1 base, J lost 9 bases, and 8 bases stayed unmatched. This CDR3 region has 16 residues. The CDR3 loop reads CASSLVASGGYAEQFF. The CDR3 bases are TGTGCCAGCAGCTTAGTGGCTAGCGGGGGGTACGCTGAGCAGTTCTTC.

The V gene is TRBV11-1, the J gene TRBJ1-6, with D perhaps matching TRBD1 (5 bases). Germline CDR1 reads SGHAT; CDR2 reads FQDESV (reference sequence). V was clipped by 2 bases and J by 5 bases, with 10 bases between them. The CDR3 length is 15 residues. CDR3 in amino acids: CASSLWDRDNSPLHF. The CDR3 bases are TGTGCCAGCAGCTTATGGGACCGCGATAATTCACCCCTCCACTTT.

This clonotype was observed a few times. The CDR3 bases are TGTGCCAGCAGTTTATCGGTTCCTGTTAGCTGGACAGGGAGTTCAGGCGGGGAGCTGTTTTTT. Protein: CASSLSVPVSWTGSSGGELFF. This sequence joins TRBV27 and TRBJ2-2; TRBD1 aligns across 8 bases. The V segment lost 0 bases and the J segment 7 bases; nucleotides outside the gene matches: 22. The CDR3 has 21 amino acids. Germline V gene lookup returns CDR1 MNHEY and CDR2 SMNVEV (reference sequence).

This clonotype was detected a few times. V is TRBV12-3 or TRBV12-4 and J is TRBJ2-3; D call uncertain. V gave up 1 base and J gave up 1 base, with 9 bases separating them. This CDR3 is built from 15 residues. CDR3 in DNA: TGTGCCAGCAGTTTAGGGCGTCCGGGCACAGATACGCAGTATTTT. It specifies CASSLGRPGTDTQYF.

J is TRBJ2-2 and V is TRBV5-4, with D perhaps assigned TRBD1 or TRBD2 (5 bases each). Germline CDR1 and CDR2: SGHNT and YYREEE (reference sequence). V lost 2 bases and J lost 4, with 12 bases in between. The CDR3 is made up of 15 amino acids. CDR3 in amino acids: CASSLGADSTGELFF. CDR3 in DNA: TGTGCCAGCAGCTTAGGGGCGGACTCCACCGGGGAGCTGTTTTTT.

V usage is TRBV19 and J usage is TRBJ2-7; D possibly corresponds to TRBD2 (6 bases). The germline CDR1 and CDR2 sequences are LNHDA and SQIVND (reference sequence). The CDR3 sequence is 14 residues long. Deletions cut 3 bases from V and 7 bases from J, with 16 bases between. CDR3 loop: CASSIEGGSKEQYF. The CDR3 nucleotides are TGTGCCAGTAGTATCGAAGGAGGGAGTAAAGAGCAGTACTTC.

Concerning this clonotype: A much larger clonotype is one base distant, so this may be a read error. V is TRBV29-1 and J is TRBJ1-4; D gene unclear. Germline CDR1 and CDR2: SQVTM and ANQGSEA. The CDR3 is 14 amino acids. This CDR3 is CSVDFGVTNKKLFF. CDR3 DNA: TGCAGCGTTGACTTCGGGGTAACTAATAAAAAACTGTTTTTT.